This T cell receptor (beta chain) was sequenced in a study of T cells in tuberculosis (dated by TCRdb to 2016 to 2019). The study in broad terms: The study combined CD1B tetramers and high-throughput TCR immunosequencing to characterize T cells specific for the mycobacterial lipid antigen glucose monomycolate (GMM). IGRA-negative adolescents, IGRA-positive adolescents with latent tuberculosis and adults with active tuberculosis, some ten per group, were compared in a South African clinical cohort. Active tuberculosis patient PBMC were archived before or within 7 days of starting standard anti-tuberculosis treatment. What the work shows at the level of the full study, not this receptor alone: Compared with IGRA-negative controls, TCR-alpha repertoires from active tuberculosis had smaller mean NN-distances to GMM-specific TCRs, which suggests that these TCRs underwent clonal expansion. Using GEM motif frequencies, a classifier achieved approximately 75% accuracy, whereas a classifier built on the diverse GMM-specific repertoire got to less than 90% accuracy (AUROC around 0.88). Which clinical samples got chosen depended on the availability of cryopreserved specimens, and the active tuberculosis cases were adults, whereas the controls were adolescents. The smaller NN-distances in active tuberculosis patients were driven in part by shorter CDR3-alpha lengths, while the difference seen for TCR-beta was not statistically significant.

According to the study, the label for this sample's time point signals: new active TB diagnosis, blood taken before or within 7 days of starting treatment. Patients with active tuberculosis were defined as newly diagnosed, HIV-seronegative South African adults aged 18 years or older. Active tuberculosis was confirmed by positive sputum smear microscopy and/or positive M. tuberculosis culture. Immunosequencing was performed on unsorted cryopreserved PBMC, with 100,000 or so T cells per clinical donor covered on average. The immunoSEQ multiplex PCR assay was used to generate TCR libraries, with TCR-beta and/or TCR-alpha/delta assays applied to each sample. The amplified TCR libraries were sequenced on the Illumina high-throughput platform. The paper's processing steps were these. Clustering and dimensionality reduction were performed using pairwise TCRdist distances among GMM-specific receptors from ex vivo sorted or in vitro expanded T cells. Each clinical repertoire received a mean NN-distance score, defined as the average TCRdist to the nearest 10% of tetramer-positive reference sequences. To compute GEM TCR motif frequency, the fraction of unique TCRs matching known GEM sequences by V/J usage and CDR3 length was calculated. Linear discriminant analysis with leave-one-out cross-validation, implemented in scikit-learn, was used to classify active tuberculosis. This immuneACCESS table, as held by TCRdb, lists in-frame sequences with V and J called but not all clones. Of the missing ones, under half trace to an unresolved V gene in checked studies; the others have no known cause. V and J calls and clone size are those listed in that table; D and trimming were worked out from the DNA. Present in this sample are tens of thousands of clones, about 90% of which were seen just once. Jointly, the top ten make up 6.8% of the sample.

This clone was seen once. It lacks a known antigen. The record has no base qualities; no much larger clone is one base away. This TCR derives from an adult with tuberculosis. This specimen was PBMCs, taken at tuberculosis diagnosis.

CDR3 sequence: CATSRPTSVNEQFF. The bases read TGTGCCACCAGCAGGCCCACTAGTGTTAATGAGCAGTTCTTC. The chain is encoded by TRBV15 joined to TRBJ2-1; possibly the D gene is TRBD2, per 5 matching bases. CDR1 and CDR2 are read off the germline V gene (reference sequence) as LNHNV and YYDKDF. V is reduced by 3 bases and J by 7 bases, leaving a spacing of 13 bases between them. Its CDR3 holds 14 amino acids, cysteine through phenylalanine. Only the CDR3 DNA stays, 42 bases, in frame from base 1.